The rows below give T cell receptor beta chains drawn from one sample of a study of prognosis after radiotherapy for stage I lung cancer. TCRdb reanalysed the multiplex PCR reads using MiXCR and keeps one entry per CDR3 protein. The sample consists of 15,000 to 20,000 distinct CDR3 sequences, 40% to 55% of them appearing once. The material sequenced was PBMCs, taken before or after stereotactic body radiation therapy (not recorded which). The source of these receptors is a donor over 45 with non-small cell lung cancer. The CDR3 runs from the conserved cysteine through the conserved F or W. D genes are given only for firm matches. The size of a clone is reported for some rows only, either as once, few or many, or as a class for expanded clones.

clone_size j_call d_call v_call cdr3_aa
. TRBJ1-2 TRBD1 TRBV28 CASSPHTGVNGYTF
medium-sized TRBJ2-7 TRBD1 TRBV30 CARGQGYEQYF
. TRBJ2-3 TRBD2 TRBV28 CASSSVERETDTQYF
many TRBJ1-2 . TRBV29-1 CSVLPYLDPQAYDGYTF
medium-sized TRBJ1-2 TRBD1 TRBV27 CASSGTGGMGGYTF
. TRBJ1-6 . TRBV19 CASNEALYNSPLHF
. TRBJ2-3 . TRBV5-1 CASSLLVTVGRDTQYF
. TRBJ2-7 TRBD2 TRBV5-1 CASRDGDYCEQYF
. TRBJ2-5 TRBD2 TRBV20-1 CSALLSGGGETQYF
many TRBJ2-6 TRBD1 TRBV28 CASSLFIGTGVLGANVLTF
. TRBJ2-6 . TRBV7-3 CASSPGTVGANVLTF
. TRBJ1-1 . TRBV2 CASLGAKVNTEVLF
. TRBJ1-2 . TRBV6-2/TRBV6-3 CASSGFLVYTF
many TRBJ2-7 TRBD2 TRBV2 CASRTGTSGRRNEQYF
many TRBJ2-3 . TRBV7-2 CASNPKGTQYF
many TRBJ2-7 . TRBV5-1 CASGNPTGREQYF
. TRBJ2-3 TRBD2 TRBV30 CAWLEGGRADTQYF
many TRBJ1-4 TRBD1 TRBV2 CATRGTANEKLFF
. TRBJ1-2 TRBD1 TRBV28 CASRVTGTGHGYTF
. TRBJ2-7 TRBD1 TRBV7-9 CASSNWDRGNYEQYF
many TRBJ1-5 TRBD1 TRBV5-6 CASSRDRDRSLGNQPQHF
many TRBJ1-5 . TRBV6-1 CASGTGNQPQHF
medium-sized TRBJ1-2 TRBD1 TRBV6-1 CASSLRQGAGYGYTF
once TRBJ1-1 . TRBV2 CASLGPNVNTEAFF
many TRBJ1-4 TRBD1 TRBV9 CASSPGQGGEKLFF
many TRBJ2-3 . TRBV5-1 CASSLPTDTQYF
. TRBJ1-4 . TRBV6-1 CASSLDSERGFGKLFF
. TRBJ2-1 . TRBV11-2 CASSHLLRGADNEQFF
medium-sized TRBJ1-6 TRBD1 TRBV28 CASSPRGGSFNSPLHF
. TRBJ1-2 . TRBV28 CASSLTQNYGYTF
many TRBJ2-3 TRBD1 TRBV6-1 CASSPTGAVTDTQYF
many TRBJ2-7 . TRBV18 CASSQPGRMDSYEQYF
. TRBJ2-3 TRBD1 TRBV11-2 CASSSRTGLADTQYF
. TRBJ2-2 . TRBV19 CASSRQSRNTGELFF
once TRBJ1-5 . TRBV7-9 CASSPAYLGGSNQPQHF
medium-sized TRBJ1-5 . TRBV6-1 CASSEGTGRYNQPQHF
many TRBJ2-2 . TRBV28 CASSVGLLNTGELFF
. TRBJ2-3 . TRBV6-1 CASSESWSTDTQYF
. TRBJ2-3 TRBD2 TRBV19 CASRLAGNTDTQYF
once TRBJ2-7 TRBD2 TRBV20-1 CSARKREKAYEQYF
. TRBJ2-2 . TRBV7-9 CASSPPRQAATGELFF